This passage covers 2 T cell receptor beta chains from one sample sequenced in a study of chemoradiotherapy in HPV16-positive cancers. Here immunoSEQ multiplex PCR was the method, and the copy in TCRdb shows in-frame clones only, minus some. Among 30,000 to 50,000 clones, 75% to 85% were seen once, and the ten largest hold over 5%. The material was blood, obtained from a patient who underwent chemoradiotherapy. Receptors were obtained from a human donor with HPV-associated anogenital cancer.

V is TRBV4-1 and J is TRBJ1-1; D gene uncertain. CDR1 is MGHRA and CDR2 is YSYEKL in the germline V gene. V lost 2 bases and J 5 bases, leaving 9 bases between the germline ends. The CDR3 is made up of 13 amino acids. The CDR3 sequence is CASSQNFRTEAFF. The CDR3 DNA is TGCGCCAGCAGCCAAAACTTTCGGACTGAAGCTTTCTTT.

The chain is built from TRBV2 and TRBJ2-7; D is perhaps TRBD1 (6 bases). The V end lost 7 bases, the J end lost 6 bases, and 25 bases lay between the germline ends. CDR3 length: 16 residues. Germline V gives CDR1 SNHLY, CDR2 FYNNEI. The CDR3 protein is CASMDLKARGRGEQYF. DNA for the CDR3: TGTGCCAGCATGGACTTAAAGGCCAGGGGCCGGGGCGAGCAGTACTTC.